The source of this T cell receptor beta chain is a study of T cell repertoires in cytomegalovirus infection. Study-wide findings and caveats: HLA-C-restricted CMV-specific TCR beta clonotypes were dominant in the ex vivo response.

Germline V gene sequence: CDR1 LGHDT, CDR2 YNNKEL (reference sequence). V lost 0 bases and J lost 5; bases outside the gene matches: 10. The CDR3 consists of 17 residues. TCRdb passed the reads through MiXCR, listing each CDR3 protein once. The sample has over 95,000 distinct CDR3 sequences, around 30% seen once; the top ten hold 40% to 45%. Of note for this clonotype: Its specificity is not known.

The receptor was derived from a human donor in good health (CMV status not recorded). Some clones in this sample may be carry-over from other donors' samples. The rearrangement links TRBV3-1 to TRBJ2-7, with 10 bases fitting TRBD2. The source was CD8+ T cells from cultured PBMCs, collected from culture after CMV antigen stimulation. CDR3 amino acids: CASSQDIAGGPRHEQYF. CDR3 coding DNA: TGTGCCAGCAGCCAAGACATAGCGGGGGGACCCAGGCACGAGCAGTACTTC.